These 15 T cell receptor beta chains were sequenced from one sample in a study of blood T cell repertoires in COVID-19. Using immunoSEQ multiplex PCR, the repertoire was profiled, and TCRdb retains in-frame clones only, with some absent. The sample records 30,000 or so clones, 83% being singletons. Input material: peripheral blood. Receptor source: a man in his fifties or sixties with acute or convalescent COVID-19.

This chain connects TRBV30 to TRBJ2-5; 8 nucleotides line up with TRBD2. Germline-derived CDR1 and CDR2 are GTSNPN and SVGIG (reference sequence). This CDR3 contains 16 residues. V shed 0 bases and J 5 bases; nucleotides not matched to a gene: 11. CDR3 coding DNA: TGTGCCTGGAGTGTAACGGGGGGGACGGCATGGGAGACCCAGTACTTC. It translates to CAWSVTGGTAWETQYF. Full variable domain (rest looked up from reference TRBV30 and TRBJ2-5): SQTIHQWPATLVQPVGSPLSLECTVEGTSNPNLYWYRQAAGRGLQLLFYSVGIGQISSEVPQNLSASRPQDRQFILSSKKLLLSDSGFYLCAWSVTGGTAWETQYFGPGTRLLVL.

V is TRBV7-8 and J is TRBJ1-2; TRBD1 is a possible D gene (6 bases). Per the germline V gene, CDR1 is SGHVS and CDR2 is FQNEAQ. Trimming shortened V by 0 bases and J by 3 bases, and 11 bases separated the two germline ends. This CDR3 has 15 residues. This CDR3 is CASSLAGGRDYGYTF. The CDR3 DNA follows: TGTGCCAGCAGCTTAGCGGGGGGGCGCGACTATGGCTACACCTTC. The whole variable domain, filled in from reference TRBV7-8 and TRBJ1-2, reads GAGVSQSPRYKVAKRGQDVALRCDPISGHVSLFWYQQALGQGPEFLTYFQNEAQLDKSGLPSDRFFAERPEGSVSTLKIQRTQQEDSAVYLCASSLAGGRDYGYTFGSGTRLTVV.

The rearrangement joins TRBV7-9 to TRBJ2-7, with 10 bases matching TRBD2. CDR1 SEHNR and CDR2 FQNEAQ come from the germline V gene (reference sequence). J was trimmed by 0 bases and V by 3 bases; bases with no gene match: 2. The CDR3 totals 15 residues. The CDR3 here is CASSFLAGASYEQYF. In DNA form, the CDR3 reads TGTGCCAGCAGCTTTCTAGCGGGGGCCTCCTACGAGCAGTACTTC. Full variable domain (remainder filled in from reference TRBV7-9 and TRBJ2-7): DTGVSQNPRHKITKRGQNVTFRCDPISEHNRLYWYRQTLGQGPEFLTYFQNEAQLEKSRLLSDRFSAERPKGSFSTLEIQRTEQGDSAMYLCASSFLAGASYEQYFGPGTRLTVT.

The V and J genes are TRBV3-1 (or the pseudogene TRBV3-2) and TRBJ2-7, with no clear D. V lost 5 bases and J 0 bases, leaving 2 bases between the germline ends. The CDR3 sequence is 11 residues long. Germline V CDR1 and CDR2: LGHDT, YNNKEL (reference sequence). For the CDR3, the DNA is TGTGCCAGCAGCTACTCCTACGAGCAGTACTTC. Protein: CASSYSYEQYF.

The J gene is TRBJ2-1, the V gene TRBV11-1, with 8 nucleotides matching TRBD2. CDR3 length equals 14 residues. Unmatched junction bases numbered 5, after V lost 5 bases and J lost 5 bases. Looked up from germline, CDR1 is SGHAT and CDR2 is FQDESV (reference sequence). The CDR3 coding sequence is TGTGCCAGCAGCCGTAGCGGGAATAACAATGAGCAGTTCTTC. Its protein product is CASSRSGNNNEQFF.

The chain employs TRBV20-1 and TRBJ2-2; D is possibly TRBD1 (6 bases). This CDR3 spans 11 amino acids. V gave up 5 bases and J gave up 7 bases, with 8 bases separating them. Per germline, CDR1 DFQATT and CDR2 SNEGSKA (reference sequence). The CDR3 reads CSAWGRGELFF. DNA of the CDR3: TGCAGTGCTTGGGGGCGCGGGGAGCTGTTTTTT.

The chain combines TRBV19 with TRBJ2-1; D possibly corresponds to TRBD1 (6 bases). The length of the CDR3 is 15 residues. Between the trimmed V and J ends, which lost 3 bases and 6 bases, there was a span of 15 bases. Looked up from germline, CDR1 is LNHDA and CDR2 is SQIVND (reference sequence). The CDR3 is CASSIGQGKINEQFF. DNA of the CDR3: TGTGCCAGTAGTATTGGGCAGGGGAAAATCAATGAGCAGTTCTTC.

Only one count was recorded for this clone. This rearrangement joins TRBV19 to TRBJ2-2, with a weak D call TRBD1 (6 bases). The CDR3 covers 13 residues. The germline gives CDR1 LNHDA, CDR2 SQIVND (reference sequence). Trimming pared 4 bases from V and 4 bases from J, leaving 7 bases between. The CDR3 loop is CASSRGGTGELFF. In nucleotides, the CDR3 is TGTGCCAGTAGTAGAGGGGGCACCGGGGAGCTGTTTTTT.

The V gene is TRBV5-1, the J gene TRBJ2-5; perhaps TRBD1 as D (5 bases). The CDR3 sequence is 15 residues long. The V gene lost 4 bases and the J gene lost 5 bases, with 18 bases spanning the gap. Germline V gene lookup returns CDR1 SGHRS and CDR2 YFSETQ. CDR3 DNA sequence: TGCGCCAGCAGCACCGTTCCGCAGGGCAAGGAGACCCAGTACTTC. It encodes CASSTVPQGKETQYF. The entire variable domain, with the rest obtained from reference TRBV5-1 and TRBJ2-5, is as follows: KAGVTQTPRYLIKTRGQQVTLSCSPISGHRSVSWYQQTPGQGLQFLFEYFSETQRNKGNFPGRFSGRQFSNSRSEMNVSTLELGDSALYLCASSTVPQGKETQYFGPGTRLLVL.

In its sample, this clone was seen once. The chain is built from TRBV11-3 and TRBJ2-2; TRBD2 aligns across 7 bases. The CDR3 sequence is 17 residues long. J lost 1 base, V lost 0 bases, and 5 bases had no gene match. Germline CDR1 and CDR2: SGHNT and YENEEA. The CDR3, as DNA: TGTGCCAGCAGCTTAGATTGGGCGGGAGTGAACACCGGGGAGCTGTTTTTT. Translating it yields CASSLDWAGVNTGELFF.

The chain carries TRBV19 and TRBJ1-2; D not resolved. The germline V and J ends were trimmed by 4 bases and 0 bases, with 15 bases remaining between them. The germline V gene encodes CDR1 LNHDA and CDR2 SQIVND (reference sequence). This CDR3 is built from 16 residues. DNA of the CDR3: TGTGCCAGTAGTACTCTTTTGTTCGGGGCTAACTATGGCTACACCTTC. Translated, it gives CASSTLLFGANYGYTF.

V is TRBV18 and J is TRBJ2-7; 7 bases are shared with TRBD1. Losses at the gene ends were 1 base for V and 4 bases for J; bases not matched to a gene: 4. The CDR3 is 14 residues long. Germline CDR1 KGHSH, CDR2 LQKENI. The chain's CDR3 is CASSPLGTAYEQYF. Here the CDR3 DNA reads TGTGCCAGCTCACCACTAGGGACAGCTTACGAGCAGTACTTC.

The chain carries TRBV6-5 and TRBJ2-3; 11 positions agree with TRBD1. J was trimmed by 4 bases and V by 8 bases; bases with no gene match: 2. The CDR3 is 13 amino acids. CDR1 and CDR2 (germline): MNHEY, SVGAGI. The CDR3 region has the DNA TGTGCCAGCGGACAGGGGGCCGCAGATACGCAGTATTTT. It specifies CASGQGAADTQYF.

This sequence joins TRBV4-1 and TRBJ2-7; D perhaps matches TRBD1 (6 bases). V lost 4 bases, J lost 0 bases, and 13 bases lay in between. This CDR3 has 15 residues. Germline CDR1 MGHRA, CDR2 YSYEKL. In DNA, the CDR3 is TGCGCCAGCAGCCCCAGACAGGTCGACTCCTACGAGCAGTACTTC. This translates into CASSPRQVDSYEQYF.

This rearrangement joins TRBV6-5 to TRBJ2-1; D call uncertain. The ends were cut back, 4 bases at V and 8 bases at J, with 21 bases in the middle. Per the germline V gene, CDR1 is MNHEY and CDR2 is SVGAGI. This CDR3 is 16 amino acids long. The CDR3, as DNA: TGTGCCAGCAGTTTGGTCGGGTCCCGTCCCGGCTATGAGCAGTTCTTC. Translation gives CASSLVGSRPGYEQFF.